One and the same sample provided the 7 T cell receptor beta chains below, sequenced in a study of vaccination effects on CD4 cells after COVID-19. No antigen is known for these receptors. The protocol was immunoSEQ multiplex PCR, while the TCRdb copy is restricted to in-frame clones and leaves out a portion. The sample includes 25,000 to 35,000 clones, around 70% of them seen just once. It was after approximately 11 days of culture that CD4+ T cells were isolated. Two doses of BNT162b2 or mRNA-1273 vaccine were administered to participants. This specimen consisted of CD4+ T cells from PBMCs cultured without peptide, obtained after COVID-19 vaccination. The receptors derive from a human donor who received a COVID-19 vaccine.

J is TRBJ2-3 and V is TRBV5-6, with D unclear. V was clipped by 4 bases and J by 0 bases, with 24 bases between them. The CDR3 extends over 19 amino acids. Germline-derived CDR1 and CDR2 are SGHDT and YYEEEE. Here the CDR3 reads CASSLFTSARSISTDTQYF. The CDR3 DNA reads TGTGCCAGCAGCCTCTTCACCAGCGCACGTTCGATAAGCACAGATACGCAGTATTTT.

The CDR3 sequence: CSASKPGTGDEQYF. CDR3 in DNA: TGCAGTGCTAGTAAGCCCGGGACAGGGGACGAGCAGTACTTC. The chain employs TRBV20-1 and TRBJ2-7; the match to TRBD1 covers 10 bases. V dropped 3 bases and J dropped 5; count of bases not matched to a gene: 7. This CDR3 contains 14 residues. CDR1 is DFQATT, CDR2 SNEGSKA, per germline (reference sequence).

The chain carries TRBV5-4 and TRBJ2-3, with D uncertain. The V and J ends lost 1 base and 0 bases respectively, with 3 bases between them. Germline lookup yields CDR1 SGHNT and CDR2 YYREEE (reference sequence). This CDR3 spans 13 amino acids. CDR3 nucleotide sequence: TGTGCCAGCAGCTTGCCTAGCACAGATACGCAGTATTTT. Protein sequence: CASSLPSTDTQYF. The full variable domain, its missing parts supplied by reference TRBV5-4 and TRBJ2-3, is ETGVTQSPTHLIKTRGQQVTLRCSSQSGHNTVSWYQQALGQGPQFIFQYYREEENGRGNFPPRFSGLQFPNYSSELNVNALELDDSALYLCASSLPSTDTQYFGPGTRLTVL.

V gene TRBV11-2 combines with J gene TRBJ2-5; D unclear. This CDR3 is built from 12 residues. V gave up 4 bases and J gave up 0 bases, with 3 bases separating them. CDR1 and CDR2 from the germline V gene are SGHAT and FQNNGV. The CDR3 sequence: CASSSYQETQYF. The DNA for the CDR3 is TGTGCCAGCAGCTCGTACCAAGAGACCCAGTACTTC.

The genes are TRBV6-5 and TRBJ2-7; TRBD2 aligns across 11 bases. The CDR3 runs 13 residues. J gave up 4 bases and V 7 bases, and 3 bases lay outside the gene matches. The germline CDR1 and CDR2 sequences are MNHEY and SVGAGI. The CDR3 spells CASTSGGFYEQYF. CDR3 DNA sequence: TGTGCCAGCACTAGCGGGGGGTTTTACGAGCAGTACTTC.

CDR3 bases: TGCAGCGTTGAGGTTGCGACTAGCGGGCTCCAGTACTTC. It yields the protein CSVEVATSGLQYF. The genes are TRBV29-1 and TRBJ2-5; TRBD2 matches 10 bases. J lost 10 bases, V lost 3 bases, and 8 bases had no gene match. The CDR3 length is 13 residues. The V gene's germline CDR1 is SQVTM and CDR2 ANQGSEA. Filled out from reference TRBV29-1 and TRBJ2-5, the complete variable domain reads SAVISQKPSRDICQRGTSLTIQCQVDSQVTMMFWYRQQPGQSLTLIATANQGSEATYESGFVIDKFPISRPNLTFSTLTVSNMSPEDSSIYLCSVEVATSGLQYFGPGTRLLVL.

The chain combines TRBV28 with TRBJ2-1; no clear D gene. This CDR3 spans 11 amino acids. The germline gives CDR1 MDHEN, CDR2 SYDVKM. Trimming left V 5 bases short and J 6 bases short, with 5 bases between. The CDR3 DNA is TGTGCCAGCAGTGTAGTCAATGAGCAGTTCTTC. The encoded protein is CASSVVNEQFF.